Below, one T cell receptor (beta chain) is given with its context. The CDR3 spans 14 residues. These data belong to a study of T cells expressing NK-cell markers. At the level of the study: It was sorted CD3+CD56+NKG2C+, CD3+CD56+NKG2C- and CD3+CD56-NKG2C+ T cells that supplied the TCR beta repertoires. Seven HCMV-seropositive donors and one seronegative donor made up the eight sequenced donors.

TCRdb reprocessed the 5' RACE reads; each CDR3 protein has one entry and no DNA is given. This sample lists over 200,000 distinct CDR3 sequences; its ten largest clones have about 0.39%. The sample taken for sequencing was blood T cells: a sorted CD56 or NKG2C T cell subset, CD4+ or CD8+ T cells, or bulk PBMC T cells (not recorded which). J is TRBJ2-4 and V is TRBV12-3 or TRBV12-4; TCRdb proposes TRBD2, but this gene call is untestable without DNA. The TCR sequence derives from a young man in good health. The CDR3 region is CASSPGTRLNIQYF.